One T cell receptor (beta chain) is described in this entry. In the original workflow: The assay estimated nucleated cells by amplifying reference gene primers. Profiled with immunoSEQ multiplex PCR; TCRdb holds only in-frame clones, not every one. Clone size and the V and J calls come from that table; the DNA yielded D and trimming. The repertoire holds around 480,000 clones, with around 90% as singletons. The data are from a study of blood T cell repertoires in COVID-19. All enrollees were about 18 to 90 years old and from around 25 US areas. Participants' reported clinical history set cohort assignment. Recovered status applied to Cohort 3 donors who had two consecutive negative PCRs. It also applied to those with clearance or with symptom resolution. This sequence was found in a young woman who had recovered from COVID-19. Sequences were obtained from PBMCs or T cells enriched from blood (not recorded which).

DNA of the CDR3: TGTGCCAGCAGCGTGGGGCCTCTAGGGGACTATGGCTACACCTTC. It is translated as CASSVGPLGDYGYTF. V is TRBV27 and J is TRBJ1-2; D possibly corresponds to TRBD1 (5 bases). The CDR3 has 15 residues. Germline-derived CDR1 and CDR2 are MNHEY and SMNVEV (reference sequence). The V and J ends lost 6 bases and 3 bases respectively, with 17 bases between them.